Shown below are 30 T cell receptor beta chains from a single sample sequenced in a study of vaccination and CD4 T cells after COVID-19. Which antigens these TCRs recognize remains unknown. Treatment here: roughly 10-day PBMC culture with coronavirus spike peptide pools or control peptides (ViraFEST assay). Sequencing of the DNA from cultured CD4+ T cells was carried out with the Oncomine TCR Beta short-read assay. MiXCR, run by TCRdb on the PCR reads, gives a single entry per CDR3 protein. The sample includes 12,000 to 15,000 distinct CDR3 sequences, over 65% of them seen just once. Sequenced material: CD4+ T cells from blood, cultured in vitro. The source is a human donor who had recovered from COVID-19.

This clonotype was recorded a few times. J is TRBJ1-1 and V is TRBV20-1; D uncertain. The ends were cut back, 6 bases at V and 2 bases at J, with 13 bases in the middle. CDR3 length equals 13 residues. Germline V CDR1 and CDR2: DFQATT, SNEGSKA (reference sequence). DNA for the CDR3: TGCAGTGCAATCGGCCAGACCAACACTGAAGCTTTCTTT. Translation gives CSAIGQTNTEAFF.

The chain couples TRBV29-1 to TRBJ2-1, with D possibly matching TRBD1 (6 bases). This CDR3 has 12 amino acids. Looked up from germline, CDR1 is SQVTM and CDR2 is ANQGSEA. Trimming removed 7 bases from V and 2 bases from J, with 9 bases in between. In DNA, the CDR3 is TGCAGCGCCTACAGGGCCTACAATGAGCAGTTCTTC. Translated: CSAYRAYNEQFF.

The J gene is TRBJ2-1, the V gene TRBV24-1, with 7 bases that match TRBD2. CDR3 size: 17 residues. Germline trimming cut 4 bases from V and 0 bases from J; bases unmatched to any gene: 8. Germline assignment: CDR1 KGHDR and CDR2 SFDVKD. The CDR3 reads CATSDPGTISSYNEQFF. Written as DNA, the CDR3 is TGTGCCACCAGTGACCCTGGGACTATCTCCTCCTACAATGAGCAGTTCTTC.

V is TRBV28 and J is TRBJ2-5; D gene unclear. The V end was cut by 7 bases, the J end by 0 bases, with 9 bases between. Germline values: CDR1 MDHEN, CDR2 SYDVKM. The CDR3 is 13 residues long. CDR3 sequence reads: CASTRQHQETQYF. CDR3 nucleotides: TGTGCCAGCACCCGTCAGCACCAAGAGACCCAGTACTTC.

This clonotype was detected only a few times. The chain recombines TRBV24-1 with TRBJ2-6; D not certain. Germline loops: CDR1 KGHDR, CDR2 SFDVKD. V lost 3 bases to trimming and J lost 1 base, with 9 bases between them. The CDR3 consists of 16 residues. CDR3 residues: CATSDLGPSGANVLTF. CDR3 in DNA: TGTGCCACCAGTGATCTTGGACCTTCTGGGGCCAACGTCCTGACTTTC.

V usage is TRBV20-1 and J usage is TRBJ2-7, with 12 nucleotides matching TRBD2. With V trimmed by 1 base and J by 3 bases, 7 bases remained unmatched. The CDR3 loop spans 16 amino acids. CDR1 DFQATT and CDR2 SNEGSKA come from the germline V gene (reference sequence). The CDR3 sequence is CSARGLAGADYYEQYF. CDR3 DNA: TGCAGTGCTAGAGGACTAGCGGGAGCGGACTACTACGAGCAGTACTTC.

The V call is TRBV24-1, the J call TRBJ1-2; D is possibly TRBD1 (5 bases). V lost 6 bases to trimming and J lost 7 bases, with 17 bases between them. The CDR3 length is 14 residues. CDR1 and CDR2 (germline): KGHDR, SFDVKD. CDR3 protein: CATSPRTGGSGYTF. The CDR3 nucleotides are TGTGCCACCAGTCCAAGGACGGGGGGAAGTGGCTACACCTTC.

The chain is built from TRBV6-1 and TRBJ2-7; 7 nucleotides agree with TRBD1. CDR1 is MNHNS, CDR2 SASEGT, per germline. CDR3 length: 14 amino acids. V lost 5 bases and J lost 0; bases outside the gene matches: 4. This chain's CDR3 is CASSPRDSSYEQYF. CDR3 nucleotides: TGTGCCAGCAGTCCCCGGGACAGCTCCTACGAGCAGTACTTC.

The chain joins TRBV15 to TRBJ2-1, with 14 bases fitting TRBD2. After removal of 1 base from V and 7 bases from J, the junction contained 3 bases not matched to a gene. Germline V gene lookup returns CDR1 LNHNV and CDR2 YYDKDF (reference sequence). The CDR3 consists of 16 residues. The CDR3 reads CATSRAGLAGANEQFF. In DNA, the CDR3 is TGTGCCACCAGCAGAGCGGGACTAGCGGGAGCAAATGAGCAGTTCTTC.

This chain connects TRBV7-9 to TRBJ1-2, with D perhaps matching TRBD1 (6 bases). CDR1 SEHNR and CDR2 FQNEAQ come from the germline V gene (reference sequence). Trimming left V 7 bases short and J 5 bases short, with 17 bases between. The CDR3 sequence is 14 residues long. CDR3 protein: CASTQGIVGYGYTF. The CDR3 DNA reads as TGTGCCAGCACCCAGGGGATTGTCGGGTATGGCTACACCTTC.

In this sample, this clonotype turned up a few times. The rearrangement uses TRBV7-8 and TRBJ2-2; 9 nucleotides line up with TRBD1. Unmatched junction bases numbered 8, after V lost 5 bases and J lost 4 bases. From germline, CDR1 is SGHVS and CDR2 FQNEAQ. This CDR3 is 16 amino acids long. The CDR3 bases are TGTGCCAGCAGCCCGGACAGGGGTAGGGGCACCGGGGAGCTGTTTTTT. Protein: CASSPDRGRGTGELFF.

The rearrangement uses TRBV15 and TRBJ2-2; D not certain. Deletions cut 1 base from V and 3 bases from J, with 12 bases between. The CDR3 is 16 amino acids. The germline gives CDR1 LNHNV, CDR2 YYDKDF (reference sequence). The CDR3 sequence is CATSRALGMDTGELFF. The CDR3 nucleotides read TGTGCCACCAGCAGAGCTTTGGGGATGGACACCGGGGAGCTGTTTTTT.

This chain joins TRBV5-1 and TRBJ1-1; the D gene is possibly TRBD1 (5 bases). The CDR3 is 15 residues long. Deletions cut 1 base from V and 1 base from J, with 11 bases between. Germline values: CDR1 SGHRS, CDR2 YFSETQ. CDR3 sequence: CASSLLRGANTEAFF. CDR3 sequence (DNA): TGCGCCAGCAGCTTGTTAAGGGGCGCGAACACTGAAGCTTTCTTT.

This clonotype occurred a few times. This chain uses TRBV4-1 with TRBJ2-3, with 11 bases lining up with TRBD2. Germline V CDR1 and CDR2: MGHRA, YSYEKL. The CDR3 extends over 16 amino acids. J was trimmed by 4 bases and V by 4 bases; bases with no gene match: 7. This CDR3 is CASSPLAGGLADTQYF. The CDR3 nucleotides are TGCGCCAGCAGCCCCTTAGCGGGAGGGTTGGCAGATACGCAGTATTTT.

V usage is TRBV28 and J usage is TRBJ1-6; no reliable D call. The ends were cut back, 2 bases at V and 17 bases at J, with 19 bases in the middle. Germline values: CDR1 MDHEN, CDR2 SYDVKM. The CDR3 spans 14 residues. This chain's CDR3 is CASSLKGIIHPVHF. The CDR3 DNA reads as TGTGCCAGCAGTTTAAAGGGAATCATTCACCCCGTCCACTTT.

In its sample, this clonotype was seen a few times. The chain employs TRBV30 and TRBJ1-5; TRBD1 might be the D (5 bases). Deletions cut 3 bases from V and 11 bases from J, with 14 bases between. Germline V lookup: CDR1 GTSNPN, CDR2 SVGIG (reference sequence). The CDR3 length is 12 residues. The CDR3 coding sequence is TGTGCCTGGAGCCGCTCGGGGCCGACCCAGCATTTT. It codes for CAWSRSGPTQHF. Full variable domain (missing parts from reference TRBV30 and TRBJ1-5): SQTIHQWPATLVQPVGSPLSLECTVEGTSNPNLYWYRQAAGRGLQLLFYSVGIGQISSEVPQNLSASRPQDRQFILSSKKLLLSDSGFYLCAWSRSGPTQHFGDGTRLSIL.

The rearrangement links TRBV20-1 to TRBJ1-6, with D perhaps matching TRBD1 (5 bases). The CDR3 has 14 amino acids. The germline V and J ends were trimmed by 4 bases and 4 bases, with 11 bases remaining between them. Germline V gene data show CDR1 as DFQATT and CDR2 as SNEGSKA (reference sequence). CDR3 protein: CSAKRGPYNSPLHF. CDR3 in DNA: TGCAGTGCTAAACGGGGACCTTATAATTCACCCCTCCACTTT.

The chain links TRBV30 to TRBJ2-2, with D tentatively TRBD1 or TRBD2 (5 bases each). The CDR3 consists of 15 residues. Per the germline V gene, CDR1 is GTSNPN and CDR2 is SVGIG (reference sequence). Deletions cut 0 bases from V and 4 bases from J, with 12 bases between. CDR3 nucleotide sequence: TGTGCCTGGAGTGTAACGGGTGGGGGCACCGGGGAGCTGTTTTTT. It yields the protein CAWSVTGGGTGELFF. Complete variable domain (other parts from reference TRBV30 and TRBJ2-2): SQTIHQWPATLVQPVGSPLSLECTVEGTSNPNLYWYRQAAGRGLQLLFYSVGIGQISSEVPQNLSASRPQDRQFILSSKKLLLSDSGFYLCAWSVTGGGTGELFFGEGSRLTVL.

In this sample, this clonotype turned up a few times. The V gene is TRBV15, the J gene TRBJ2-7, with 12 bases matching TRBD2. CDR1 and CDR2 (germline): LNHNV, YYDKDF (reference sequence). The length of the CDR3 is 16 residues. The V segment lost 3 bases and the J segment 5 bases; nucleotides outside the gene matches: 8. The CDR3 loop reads CATSRVLAGGLHEQYF. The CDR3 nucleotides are TGTGCCACCAGCAGGGTCCTAGCGGGAGGGCTGCACGAGCAGTACTTC.

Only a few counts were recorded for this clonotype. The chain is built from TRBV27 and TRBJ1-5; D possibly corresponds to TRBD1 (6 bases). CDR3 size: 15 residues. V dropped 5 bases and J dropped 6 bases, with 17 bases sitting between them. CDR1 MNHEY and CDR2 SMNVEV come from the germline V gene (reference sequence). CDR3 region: CASSHRDGEGQPQHF. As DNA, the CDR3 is TGTGCCAGCAGTCACAGGGACGGGGAAGGTCAGCCCCAGCATTTT.

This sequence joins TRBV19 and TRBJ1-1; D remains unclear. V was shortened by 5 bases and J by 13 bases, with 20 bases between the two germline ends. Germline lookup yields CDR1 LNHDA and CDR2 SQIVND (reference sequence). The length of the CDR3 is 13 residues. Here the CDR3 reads CASSYYGWTGVFF. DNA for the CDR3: TGTGCCAGTAGTTACTATGGTTGGACTGGAGTTTTCTTT.

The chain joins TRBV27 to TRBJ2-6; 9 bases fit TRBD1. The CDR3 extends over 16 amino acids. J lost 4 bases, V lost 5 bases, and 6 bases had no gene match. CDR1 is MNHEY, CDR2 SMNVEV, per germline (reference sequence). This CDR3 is CASSPWDRAGANVLTF. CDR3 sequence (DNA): TGTGCCAGCAGTCCTTGGGACAGGGCCGGGGCCAACGTCCTGACTTTC.

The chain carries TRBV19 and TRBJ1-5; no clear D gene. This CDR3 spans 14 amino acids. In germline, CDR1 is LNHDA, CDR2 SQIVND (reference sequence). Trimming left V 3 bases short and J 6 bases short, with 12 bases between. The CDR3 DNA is TGTGCCAGTAGTATCTCGGCAGGACCTCAGCCCCAGCATTTT. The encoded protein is CASSISAGPQPQHF. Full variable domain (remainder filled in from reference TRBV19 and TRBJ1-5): DGGITQSPKYLFRKEGQNVTLSCEQNLNHDAMYWYRQDPGQGLRLIYYSQIVNDFQKGDIAEGYSVSREKKESFPLTVTSAQKNPTAFYLCASSISAGPQPQHFGDGTRLSIL.

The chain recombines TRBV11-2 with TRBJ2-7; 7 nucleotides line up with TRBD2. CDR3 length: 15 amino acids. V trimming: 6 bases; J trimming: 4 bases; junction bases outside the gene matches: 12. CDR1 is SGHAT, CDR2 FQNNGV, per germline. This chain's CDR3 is CASRDPGPGGYEQYF. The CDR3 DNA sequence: TGTGCCAGCAGGGATCCGGGACCCGGGGGGTACGAGCAGTACTTC.

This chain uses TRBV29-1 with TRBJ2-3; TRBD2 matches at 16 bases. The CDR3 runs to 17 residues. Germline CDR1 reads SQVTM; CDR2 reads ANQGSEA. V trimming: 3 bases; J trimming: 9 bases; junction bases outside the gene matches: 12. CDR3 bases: TGCAGCGTTGATCTTGGGACTAGCGGGAGGGGCCCAGGGACGCAGTATTTT. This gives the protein CSVDLGTSGRGPGTQYF.

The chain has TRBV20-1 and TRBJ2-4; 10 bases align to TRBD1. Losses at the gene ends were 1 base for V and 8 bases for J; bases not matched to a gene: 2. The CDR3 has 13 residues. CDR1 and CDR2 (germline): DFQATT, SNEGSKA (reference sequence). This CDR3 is CSARGTGGYIQYF. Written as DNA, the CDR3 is TGCAGTGCTAGAGGGACAGGGGGGTACATTCAGTACTTC.

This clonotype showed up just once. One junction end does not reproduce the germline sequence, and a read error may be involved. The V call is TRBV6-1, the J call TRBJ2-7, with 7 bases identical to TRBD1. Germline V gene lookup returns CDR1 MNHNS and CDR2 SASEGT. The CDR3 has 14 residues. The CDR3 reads CASSPRDSSYEQCF. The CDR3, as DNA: TGTGCCAGCAGTCCCCGGGACAGCTCCTACGAGCAGTGCTTC.

The CDR3 reads CASSPLENYGYTF. CDR3 nucleotides: TGTGCCAGCTCACCATTGGAGAACTATGGCTACACCTTC. The J gene is TRBJ1-2, the V gene TRBV18; D gene unclear. Germline V gene sequence: CDR1 KGHSH, CDR2 LQKENI. The germline V and J ends were trimmed by 2 bases and 2 bases, with 6 bases remaining between them. The CDR3 runs to 13 residues.

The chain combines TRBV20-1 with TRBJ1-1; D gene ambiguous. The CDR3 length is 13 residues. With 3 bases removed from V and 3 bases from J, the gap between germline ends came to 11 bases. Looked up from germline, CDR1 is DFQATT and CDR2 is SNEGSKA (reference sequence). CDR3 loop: CSASRGGDTEAFF. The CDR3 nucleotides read TGCAGTGCTAGTCGTGGCGGGGACACTGAAGCTTTCTTT.

CDR3 sequence reads: CSARDKGRGGEQYF. CDR3 nucleotide sequence: TGCAGTGCTAGAGATAAGGGCAGGGGAGGCGAGCAGTACTTC. The chain couples TRBV20-1 to TRBJ2-7, with D possibly being TRBD1 or TRBD2 (6 bases each). Germline-derived CDR1 and CDR2 are DFQATT and SNEGSKA (reference sequence). This CDR3 comprises 14 residues. V shed 0 bases and J shed 6 bases, with 15 bases lying between them.